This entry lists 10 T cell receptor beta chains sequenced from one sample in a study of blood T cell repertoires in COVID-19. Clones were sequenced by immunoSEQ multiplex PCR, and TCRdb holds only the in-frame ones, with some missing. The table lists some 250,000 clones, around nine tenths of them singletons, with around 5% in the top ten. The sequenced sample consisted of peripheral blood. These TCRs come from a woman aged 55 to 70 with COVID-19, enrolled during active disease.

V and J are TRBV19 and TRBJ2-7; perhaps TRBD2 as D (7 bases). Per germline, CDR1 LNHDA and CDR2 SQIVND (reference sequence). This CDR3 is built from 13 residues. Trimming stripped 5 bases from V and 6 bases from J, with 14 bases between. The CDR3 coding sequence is TGTGCCAGTAGTTTGGGGGGGCTGCGCGAGCAGTACTTC. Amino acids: CASSLGGLREQYF.

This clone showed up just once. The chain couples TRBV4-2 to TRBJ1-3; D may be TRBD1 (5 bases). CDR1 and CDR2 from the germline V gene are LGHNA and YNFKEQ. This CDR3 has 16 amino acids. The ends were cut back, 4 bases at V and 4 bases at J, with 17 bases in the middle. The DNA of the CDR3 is TGTGCCAGCAGCCTGGGAGGCGGGGGGTCAGGAAACACCATATATTTT. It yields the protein CASSLGGGGSGNTIYF.

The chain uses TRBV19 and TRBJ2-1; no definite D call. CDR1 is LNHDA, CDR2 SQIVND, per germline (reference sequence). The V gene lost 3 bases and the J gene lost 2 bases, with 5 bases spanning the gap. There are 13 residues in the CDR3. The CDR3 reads CASSMAAYNEQFF. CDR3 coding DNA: TGTGCCAGTAGTATGGCAGCCTACAATGAGCAGTTCTTC.

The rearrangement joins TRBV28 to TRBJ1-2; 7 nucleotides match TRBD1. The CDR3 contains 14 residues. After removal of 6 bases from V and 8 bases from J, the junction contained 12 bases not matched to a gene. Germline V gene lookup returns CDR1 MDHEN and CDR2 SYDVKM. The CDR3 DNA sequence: TGTGCCAGCAGGCCCACGAATCCAGGGGGAGGCTACACCTTC. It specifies CASRPTNPGGGYTF.

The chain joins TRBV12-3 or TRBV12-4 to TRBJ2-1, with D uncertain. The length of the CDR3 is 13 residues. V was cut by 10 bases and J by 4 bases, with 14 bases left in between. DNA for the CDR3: TGTGCCACCCGGTCGGGTGGGTACAATGAGCAGTTCTTC. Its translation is CATRSGGYNEQFF.

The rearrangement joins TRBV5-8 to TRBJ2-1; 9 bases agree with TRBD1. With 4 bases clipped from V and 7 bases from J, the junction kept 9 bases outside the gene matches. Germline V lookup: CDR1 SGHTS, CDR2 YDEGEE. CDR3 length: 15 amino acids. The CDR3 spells CASSGTGGKRNEQFF. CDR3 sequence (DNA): TGTGCCAGCAGCGGAACAGGGGGCAAGCGGAATGAGCAGTTCTTC.

CDR3 in amino acids: CASSLPRAGWTEAFF. CDR3 DNA: TGTGCCAGCAGCTTACCGCGTGCAGGTTGGACTGAAGCTTTCTTT. The gene calls are TRBV7-9 and TRBJ1-1; unclear D gene. This CDR3 spans 15 amino acids. Germline V gives CDR1 SEHNR, CDR2 FQNEAQ (reference sequence). Trimming removed 2 bases from V and 5 bases from J, with 15 bases in between.

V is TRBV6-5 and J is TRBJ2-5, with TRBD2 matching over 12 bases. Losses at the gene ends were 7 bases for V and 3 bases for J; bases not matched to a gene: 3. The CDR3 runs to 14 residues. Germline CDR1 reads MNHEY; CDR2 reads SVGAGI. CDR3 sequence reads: CASKRLAGEETQYF. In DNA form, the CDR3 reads TGTGCCAGCAAACGACTAGCGGGGGAAGAGACCCAGTACTTC.

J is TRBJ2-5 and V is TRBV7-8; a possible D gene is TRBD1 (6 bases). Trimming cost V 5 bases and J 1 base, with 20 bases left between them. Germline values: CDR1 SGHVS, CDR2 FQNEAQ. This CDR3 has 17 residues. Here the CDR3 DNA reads TGTGCCAGCAGCCCGGAAGACAGGACTTCTCCCCAAGAGACCCAGTACTTC. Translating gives CASSPEDRTSPQETQYF.

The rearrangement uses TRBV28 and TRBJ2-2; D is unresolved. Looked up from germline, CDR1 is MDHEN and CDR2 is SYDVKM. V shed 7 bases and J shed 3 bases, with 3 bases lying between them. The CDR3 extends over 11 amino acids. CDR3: CASTDTGELFF. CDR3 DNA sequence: TGTGCCAGCACTGACACCGGGGAGCTGTTTTTT.